The 22 T cell receptor beta chains below come from one sample, sequenced in a study of memory CD4+ T cells and cytomegalovirus serostatus. The sort gate was single viable CD3+CD4+CD8-CD45RO+ cells for memory CD4+ T cells. Measured with immunoSEQ multiplex PCR; TCRdb has only the in-frame clones, and not every one. The sample lists around 54,000 clones, about three quarters occurring once. The material sequenced was memory CD4+ T cells from blood. These receptors were obtained from an adult in good health and CMV-seropositive.

The chain carries TRBV29-1 and TRBJ1-5; no clear D gene. This CDR3 has 13 amino acids. Per the germline V gene, CDR1 is SQVTM and CDR2 is ANQGSEA. V gave up 7 bases and J gave up 6 bases, with 16 bases separating them. CDR3 sequence reads: CSAPNTPFQPQHF. For the CDR3, the DNA is TGCAGCGCCCCTAACACTCCTTTTCAGCCCCAGCATTTT. Drawing the rest from reference TRBV29-1 and TRBJ1-5, the complete variable domain is SAVISQKPSRDICQRGTSLTIQCQVDSQVTMMFWYRQQPGQSLTLIATANQGSEATYESGFVIDKFPISRPNLTFSTLTVSNMSPEDSSIYLCSAPNTPFQPQHFGDGTRLSIL.

This clone has more than one count but fewer than ten. V gene TRBV19 combines with J gene TRBJ2-1, with 8 bases identical to TRBD1. The CDR3 consists of 14 residues. From germline, CDR1 is LNHDA and CDR2 SQIVND (reference sequence). After removal of 5 bases from V and 2 bases from J, the junction contained 2 bases not matched to a gene. This CDR3 is CASSGQGTYNEQFF. CDR3 DNA: TGTGCCAGTAGTGGACAGGGCACCTACAATGAGCAGTTCTTC.

The chain has TRBV29-1 and TRBJ1-1; maybe TRBD1 (6 bases). There are 12 residues in the CDR3. Germline loops: CDR1 SQVTM, CDR2 ANQGSEA. V was pared by 7 bases and J by 1 base, with 10 bases between. The CDR3, as DNA: TGCAGCGGGGGACATTGGAACACTGAAGCTTTCTTT. Residues: CSGGHWNTEAFF.

The chain uses TRBV28 and TRBJ1-4; D gene ambiguous. V lost 5 bases to trimming and J lost 7 bases, with 17 bases between them. This CDR3 region has 15 residues. CDR1 and CDR2 from the germline V gene are MDHEN and SYDVKM. The CDR3 sequence: CASSPHEGGFEKLFF. CDR3 DNA: TGTGCCAGCAGTCCCCACGAGGGAGGATTTGAAAAACTGTTTTTT.

The rearrangement links TRBV11-2 to TRBJ2-3; D perhaps matches TRBD1 (6 bases). The ends were cut back, 3 bases at V and 3 bases at J, with 13 bases in the middle. The length of the CDR3 is 15 residues. Germline V gene data show CDR1 as SGHAT and CDR2 as FQNNGV. CDR3 DNA sequence: TGTGCCAGCAGCTTCACAGGGTTCGGGACAGATACGCAGTATTTT. This encodes CASSFTGFGTDTQYF. The complete variable domain, with remaining parts taken from reference TRBV11-2 and TRBJ2-3, reads EAGVAQSPRYKIIEKRQSVAFWCNPISGHATLYWYQQILGQGPKLLIQFQNNGVVDDSQLPKDRFSAERLKGVDSTLKIQPAKLEDSAVYLCASSFTGFGTDTQYFGPGTRLTVL.

The chain recombines TRBV7-8 with TRBJ2-7; possibly TRBD2 for D (5 bases). This CDR3 comprises 16 residues. CDR1 is SGHVS, CDR2 FQNEAQ, per germline. V was trimmed by 5 bases and J by 0 bases, leaving 17 bases between them. The CDR3 DNA follows: TGTGCCAGCAGCGAAGGCCCCGGGGAATACTCCTACGAGCAGTACTTC. This codes for CASSEGPGEYSYEQYF.

Written as DNA, the CDR3 is TGCGCCAGCAGAGCTCAGGGTAACACCGGGGAGCTGTTTTTT. Translation gives CASRAQGNTGELFF. The chain is built from TRBV5-1 and TRBJ2-2, with D perhaps matching TRBD1 (5 bases). The CDR3 extends over 14 amino acids. V was trimmed by 5 bases and J by 2 bases, leaving 10 bases between them. The germline V gene has CDR1 SGHRS and CDR2 YFSETQ.

The rearrangement joins TRBV7-8 to TRBJ2-2; D tentatively reads TRBD1 or TRBD2 (5 bases each). This CDR3 contains 14 residues. The V and J ends lost 1 base and 6 bases respectively, with 9 bases between them. Germline-derived CDR1 and CDR2 are SGHVS and FQNEAQ. The chain's CDR3 is CASSLGGAAGELFF. The CDR3 DNA follows: TGTGCCAGCAGCTTAGGAGGGGCGGCCGGGGAGCTGTTTTTT.

This clone has more than one count but fewer than ten. The rearrangement joins TRBV28 to TRBJ2-3, with D perhaps TRBD1 or TRBD2 (5 bases each). V was pared by 4 bases and J by 1 base, with 15 bases between. Germline loops: CDR1 MDHEN, CDR2 SYDVKM. The CDR3 spans 16 residues. CDR3 sequence (DNA): TGTGCCAGCAGTTCTAACAGGAGAGGGGGCACAGATACGCAGTATTTT. Encoded protein: CASSSNRRGGTDTQYF.

This chain connects TRBV19 to TRBJ2-1; D could derive from TRBD1 or TRBD2 (5 bases each). V was pared by 8 bases and J by 3 bases, with 20 bases between. CDR3 length: 16 residues. Germline CDR1 and CDR2: LNHDA and SQIVND (reference sequence). The CDR3 is CASQWGSRTSYNEQFF. The CDR3 DNA sequence: TGTGCCAGTCAGTGGGGGAGCCGTACTAGCTACAATGAGCAGTTCTTC.

V is TRBV5-4 and J is TRBJ2-5; 7 bases fit TRBD1. Per the germline V gene, CDR1 is SGHNT and CDR2 is YYREEE (reference sequence). V was pared by 4 bases and J by 3 bases, with 6 bases of the junction left unmatched. CDR3 size: 14 residues. In DNA, the CDR3 is TGTGCCAGCAGCCCCCAAGACAGGGAAGAGACCCAGTACTTC. Translation: CASSPQDREETQYF. The full variable domain, completed using reference TRBV5-4 and TRBJ2-5, is ETGVTQSPTHLIKTRGQQVTLRCSSQSGHNTVSWYQQALGQGPQFIFQYYREEENGRGNFPPRFSGLQFPNYSSELNVNALELDDSALYLCASSPQDREETQYFGPGTRLLVL.

This chain uses TRBV11-2 with TRBJ1-5; possible D gene TRBD1, 5 bases. The germline gives CDR1 SGHAT, CDR2 FQNNGV. This CDR3 is 15 amino acids long. Trimming stripped 3 bases from V and 2 bases from J, with 11 bases between. CDR3 nucleotides: TGTGCCAGCAGCTTTTCCTCAGGGCGCAATCAGCCCCAGCATTTT. This sequence encodes CASSFSSGRNQPQHF.

CDR3 DNA sequence: TGTGCCAGCAGCTCGACTAGCGGGATCTACGAGCAGTACTTC. Protein product: CASSSTSGIYEQYF. The V gene is TRBV7-9, the J gene TRBJ2-7; TRBD2 matches at 11 bases. Germline lookup yields CDR1 SEHNR and CDR2 FQNEAQ (reference sequence). With V trimmed by 4 bases and J by 3 bases, 2 bases remained unmatched. The CDR3 is 14 residues long.

This clone was seen a few times. V usage is TRBV28 and J usage is TRBJ2-1; perhaps TRBD1 as D (5 bases). Trimming left V 7 bases short and J 0 bases short, with 10 bases between. The germline V gene encodes CDR1 MDHEN and CDR2 SYDVKM. The CDR3 is 14 residues long. The chain's CDR3 is CASTRGPSYNEQFF. The DNA for the CDR3 is TGTGCCAGCACAAGGGGTCCCTCCTACAATGAGCAGTTCTTC.

This chain joins TRBV7-3 and TRBJ2-2; TRBD2 is a possible D gene (5 bases). V was trimmed by 4 bases and J by 4 bases, leaving 7 bases between them. The V gene's germline CDR1 is SGHTA and CDR2 FQGTGA. This CDR3 contains 13 residues. Here the CDR3 DNA reads TGTGCCAGCAGCTCACTAGGCACCGGGGAGCTGTTTTTT. Translating gives CASSSLGTGELFF.

J is TRBJ1-2 and V is TRBV18, with a weak D call TRBD1 (6 bases). Germline V gene data show CDR1 as KGHSH and CDR2 as LQKENI. The V end was cut by 2 bases, the J end by 0 bases, with 16 bases between. The CDR3 runs 17 residues. DNA of the CDR3: TGTGCCAGCTCACCAAATTCCCCAGGGGCTGCTAACTATGGCTACACCTTC. Amino acid sequence: CASSPNSPGAANYGYTF. The full variable domain, rest sourced from reference TRBV18 and TRBJ1-2, is NAGVMQNPRHLVRRRGQEARLRCSPMKGHSHVYWYRQLPEEGLKFMVYLQKENIIDESGMPKERFSAEFPKEGPSILRIQQVVRGDSAAYFCASSPNSPGAANYGYTFGSGTRLTVV.

This clone was found a few times. The chain combines TRBV4-2 with TRBJ1-2; D is possibly TRBD1 (6 bases). The CDR3 is 15 amino acids. In germline, CDR1 is LGHNA, CDR2 YNFKEQ. V was shortened by 0 bases and J by 3 bases, with 11 bases between the two germline ends. As DNA, the CDR3 is TGTGCCAGCAGCCAAGATCCCGGACAGTACTATGGCTACACCTTC. Amino acid sequence: CASSQDPGQYYGYTF.

J is TRBJ2-1 and V is TRBV5-1; no firm D call. CDR1 is SGHRS, CDR2 YFSETQ, per germline. The CDR3 consists of 14 residues. V lost 0 bases and J 0 bases, leaving 4 bases between the germline ends. CDR3 sequence (DNA): TGCGCCAGCAGCTTGGACAGCTCCTACAATGAGCAGTTCTTC. Its protein product is CASSLDSSYNEQFF.

The rearrangement joins TRBV2 to TRBJ2-3, with TRBD1 identical over 7 bases. The CDR3 contains 15 residues. Germline-derived CDR1 and CDR2 are SNHLY and FYNNEI. The V and J ends lost 0 bases and 2 bases, in that order; junction bases with no gene match: 2. For the CDR3, the DNA is TGTGCCAGCAGTGAAGCCGGACAGGCCACAGATACGCAGTATTTT. Translated: CASSEAGQATDTQYF.

The chain carries TRBV6-4 and TRBJ2-1; TRBD2 might be the D (5 bases). Germline CDR1 and CDR2: MRHNA and SNTAGT. The CDR3 is 15 amino acids. V lost 6 bases and J 2 bases, leaving 14 bases between the germline ends. The CDR3 loop is CASSAVRTAYNEQFF. CDR3 bases: TGTGCCAGCAGCGCCGTTCGGACTGCCTACAATGAGCAGTTCTTC.

This clone has only a few counts. V gene TRBV19 combines with J gene TRBJ1-2; TRBD1 matches at 9 bases. The CDR3 loop spans 16 amino acids. V lost 3 bases and J lost 2; bases outside the gene matches: 7. The V gene's germline CDR1 is LNHDA and CDR2 SQIVND (reference sequence). DNA of the CDR3: TGTGCCAGTAGTATCGGATTCGGGACAGGGAACTATGGCTACACCTTC. Translating it yields CASSIGFGTGNYGYTF.

This sequence joins TRBV9 and TRBJ2-2, with 7 bases matching TRBD2. Germline CDR1 SGDLS, CDR2 YYNGEE. The CDR3 has 15 amino acids. The junction had 6 bases not matched to a gene; V was cut back by 3 bases and J by 4 bases. This CDR3 is CASSAIAGSTGELFF. The CDR3 DNA reads TGTGCCAGCAGCGCGATAGCGGGCTCCACCGGGGAGCTGTTTTTT. Combining the CDR3 with reference TRBV9 and TRBJ2-2 gives the whole variable domain DSGVTQTPKHLITATGQRVTLRCSPRSGDLSVYWYQQSLDQGLQFLIQYYNGEERAKGNILERFSAQQFPDLHSELNLSSLELGDSALYFCASSAIAGSTGELFFGEGSRLTVL.